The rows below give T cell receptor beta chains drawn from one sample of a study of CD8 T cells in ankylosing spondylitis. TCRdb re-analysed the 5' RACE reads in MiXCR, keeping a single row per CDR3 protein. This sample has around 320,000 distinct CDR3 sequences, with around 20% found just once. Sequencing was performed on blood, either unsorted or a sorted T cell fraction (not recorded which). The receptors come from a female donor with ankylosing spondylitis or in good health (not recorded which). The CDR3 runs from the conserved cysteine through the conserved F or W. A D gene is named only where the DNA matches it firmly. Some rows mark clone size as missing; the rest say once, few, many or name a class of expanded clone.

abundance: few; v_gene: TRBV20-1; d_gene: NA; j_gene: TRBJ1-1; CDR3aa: CSARDGGRSEAFF; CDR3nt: TGCAGTGCTAGAGATGGGGGAAGAAGTGAAGCTTTCTTT
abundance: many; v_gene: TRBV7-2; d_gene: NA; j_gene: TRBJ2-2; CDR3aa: CASSPGPGELFF; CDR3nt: TGTGCCAGCAGCCCAGGTCCCGGGGAGCTGTTTTTT
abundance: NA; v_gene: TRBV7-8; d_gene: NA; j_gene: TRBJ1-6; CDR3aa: CASSREAGRDSPLHF; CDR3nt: TGTGCCAGCAGCCGGGAGGCGGGACGGGATTCACCCCTCCACTTT
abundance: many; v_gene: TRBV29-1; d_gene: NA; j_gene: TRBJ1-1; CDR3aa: CSVDRYTEAFF; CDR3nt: TGCAGCGTTGACAGATACACTGAAGCTTTCTTT
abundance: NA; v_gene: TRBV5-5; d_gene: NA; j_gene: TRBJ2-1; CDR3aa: CASSSAVVDEQFF; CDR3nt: TGTGCCAGCAGTTCCGCGGTGGTCGATGAGCAGTTCTTC
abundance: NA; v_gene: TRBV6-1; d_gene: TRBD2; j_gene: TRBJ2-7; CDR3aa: CASNPTGTSGRLDEQYF; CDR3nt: TGTGCCAGCAATCCCACCGGGACTAGCGGGAGGCTAGACGAGCAGTACTTC
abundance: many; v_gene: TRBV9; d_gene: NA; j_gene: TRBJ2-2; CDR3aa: CASSVVGTGDGELFF; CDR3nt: TGTGCCAGCAGCGTGGTGGGGACTGGGGACGGGGAGCTGTTTTTT
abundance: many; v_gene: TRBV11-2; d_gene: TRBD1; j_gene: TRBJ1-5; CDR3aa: CASSVGTGVNQPQHF; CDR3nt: TGTGCCAGCAGCGTCGGGACAGGGGTCAATCAGCCCCAGCATTTT
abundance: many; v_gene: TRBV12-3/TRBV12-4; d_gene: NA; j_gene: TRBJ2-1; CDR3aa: CASSFERQPNEQFF; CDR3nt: TGTGCCAGCAGTTTCGAGCGGCAACCCAATGAGCAGTTCTTC
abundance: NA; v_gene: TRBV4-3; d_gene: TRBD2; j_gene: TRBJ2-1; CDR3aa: CASSTQSLAGTYNEQFF; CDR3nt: TGCGCCAGCAGCACCCAATCTCTAGCGGGAACCTACAATGAGCAGTTCTTC
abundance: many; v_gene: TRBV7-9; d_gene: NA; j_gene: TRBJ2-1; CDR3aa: CASSPRGYNEQFF; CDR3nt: TGTGCCAGCAGCCCCCGGGGATACAATGAGCAGTTCTTC
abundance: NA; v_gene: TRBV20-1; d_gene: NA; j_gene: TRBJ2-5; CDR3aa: CSARDSKRALETQYF; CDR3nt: TGCAGTGCTAGAGATAGTAAACGAGCCTTAGAGACCCAGTACTTC
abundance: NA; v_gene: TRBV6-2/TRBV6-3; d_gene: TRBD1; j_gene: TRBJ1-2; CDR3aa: CASSPDRLPSGYTF; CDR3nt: TGTGCCAGCAGCCCGGACAGGCTGCCCAGTGGCTACACCTTC
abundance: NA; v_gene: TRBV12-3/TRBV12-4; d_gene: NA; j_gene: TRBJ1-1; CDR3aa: CASRVLQRNTEAFF; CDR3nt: TGTGCCAGCCGTGTACTACAGAGGAACACTGAAGCTTTCTTT
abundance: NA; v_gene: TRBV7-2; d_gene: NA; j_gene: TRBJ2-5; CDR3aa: CASSSPPETQYF; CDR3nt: TGTGCCAGCAGCTCACCCCCTGAGACCCAGTACTTC
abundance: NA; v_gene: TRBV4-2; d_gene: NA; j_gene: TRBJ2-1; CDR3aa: CASSQVVHEQFF; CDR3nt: TGTGCCAGCAGCCAAGTTGTCCATGAGCAGTTCTTC
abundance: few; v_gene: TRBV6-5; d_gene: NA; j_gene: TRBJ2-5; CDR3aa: CASSYYNQETQYF; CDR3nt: TGTGCCAGCAGTTACTACAACCAAGAGACCCAGTACTTC
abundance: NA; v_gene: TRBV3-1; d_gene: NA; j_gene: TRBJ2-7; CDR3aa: CASSQGGRTYEQYF; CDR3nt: TGTGCCAGCAGCCAAGGGGGGAGGACCTACGAGCAGTACTTC
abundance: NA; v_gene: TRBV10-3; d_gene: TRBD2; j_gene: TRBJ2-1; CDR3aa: CAIRGDGTSGRSSYNEQFF; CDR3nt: TGTGCCATCAGGGGTGATGGGACTAGCGGGAGGAGCTCCTACAATGAGCAGTTCTTC
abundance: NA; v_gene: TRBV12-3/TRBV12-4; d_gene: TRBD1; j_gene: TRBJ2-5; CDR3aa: CASIPGQGMETQYF; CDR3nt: TGTGCCAGCATTCCGGGACAGGGAATGGAGACCCAGTACTTC
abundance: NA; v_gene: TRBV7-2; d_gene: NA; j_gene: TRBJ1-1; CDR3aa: CASSSGTFPAEAFF; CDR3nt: TGTGCCAGCAGCTCCGGGACATTTCCGGCCGAAGCTTTCTTT
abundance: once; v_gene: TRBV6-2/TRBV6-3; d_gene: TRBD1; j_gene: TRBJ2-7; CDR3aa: CASSWTGFSYEQYF; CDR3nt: TGTGCCAGCAGTTGGACAGGTTTTTCCTACGAGCAGTACTTC
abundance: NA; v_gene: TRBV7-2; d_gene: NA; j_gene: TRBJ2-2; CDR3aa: CASRQGGAPNTGELFF; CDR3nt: TGTGCCAGCAGACAGGGAGGGGCGCCTAACACCGGGGAGCTGTTTTTT
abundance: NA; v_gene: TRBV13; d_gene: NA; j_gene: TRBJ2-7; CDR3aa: CASSIHRASYEQYF; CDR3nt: TGTGCCAGCAGCATACACAGGGCGTCCTACGAGCAGTACTTC
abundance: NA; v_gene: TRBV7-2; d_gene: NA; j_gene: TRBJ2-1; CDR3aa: CASSEGYGPYNEQFF; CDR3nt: TGTGCCAGCAGCGAGGGCTATGGCCCTTACAATGAGCAGTTCTTC
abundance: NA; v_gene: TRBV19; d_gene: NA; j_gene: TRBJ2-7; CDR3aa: CASSIDKSSYEQYF; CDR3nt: TGTGCCAGTAGTATAGATAAGTCCTCCTACGAGCAGTACTTC
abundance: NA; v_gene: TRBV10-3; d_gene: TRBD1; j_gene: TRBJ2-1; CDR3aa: CAIQNFGDRGLNEQFF; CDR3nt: TGTGCCATCCAGAATTTCGGGGACAGGGGGCTGAATGAGCAGTTCTTC
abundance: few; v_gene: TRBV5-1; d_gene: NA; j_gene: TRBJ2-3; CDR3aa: CASSSQSRDTQYF; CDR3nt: TGCGCCAGCAGCTCGCAGTCTCGGGATACGCAGTATTTT
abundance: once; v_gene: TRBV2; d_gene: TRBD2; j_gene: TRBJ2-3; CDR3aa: CASSDWREVGTDTQYF; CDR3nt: TGTGCCAGCAGTGATTGGCGGGAGGTCGGCACAGATACGCAGTATTTT
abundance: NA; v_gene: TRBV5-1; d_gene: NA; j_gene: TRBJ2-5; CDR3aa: CASSLEGQGQTQYF; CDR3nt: TGCGCCAGCAGCTTGGAGGGACAAGGACAGACCCAGTACTTC
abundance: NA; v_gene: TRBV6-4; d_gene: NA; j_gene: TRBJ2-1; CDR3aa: CASSGSGSRGEQFF; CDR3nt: TGTGCCAGCAGTGGCTCAGGTTCGCGGGGTGAGCAGTTCTTC
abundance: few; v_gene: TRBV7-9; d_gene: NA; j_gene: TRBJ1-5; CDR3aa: CASSLGGSQPQHF; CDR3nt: TGTGCCAGCAGCTTAGGGGGGTCTCAGCCCCAGCATTTT
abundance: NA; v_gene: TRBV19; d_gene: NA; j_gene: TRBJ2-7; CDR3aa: CASSLEGRAGEQYF; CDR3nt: TGTGCCAGTAGTCTCGAGGGACGAGCGGGCGAGCAGTACTTC
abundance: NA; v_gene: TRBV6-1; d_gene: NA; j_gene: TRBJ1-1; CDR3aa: CASITGMNTEAFF; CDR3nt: TGTGCCAGCATTACAGGAATGAACACTGAAGCTTTCTTT
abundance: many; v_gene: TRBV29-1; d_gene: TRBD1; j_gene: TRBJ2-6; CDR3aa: CSVITGQLLTF; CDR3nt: TGCAGCGTGATAACGGGACAGCTCCTGACTTTC
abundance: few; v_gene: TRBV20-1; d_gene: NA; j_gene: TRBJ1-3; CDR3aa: CSARIPDTGNTIYF; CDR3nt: TGCAGTGCTAGGATTCCCGACACTGGAAACACCATATATTTT
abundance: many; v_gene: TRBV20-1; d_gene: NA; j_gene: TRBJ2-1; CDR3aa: CSARGLVYNEQFF; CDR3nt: TGCAGTGCTAGAGGGCTAGTCTACAATGAGCAGTTCTTC
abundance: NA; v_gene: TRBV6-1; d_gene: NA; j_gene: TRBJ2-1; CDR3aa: CASSRSGPSYNEQFF; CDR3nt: TGTGCCAGCAGCCGCAGCGGACCCTCCTACAATGAGCAGTTCTTC
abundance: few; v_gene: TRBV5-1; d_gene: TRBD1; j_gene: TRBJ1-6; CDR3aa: CASSLTGDNSPLHF; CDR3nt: TGCGCCAGCAGCTTAACAGGGGATAATTCACCCCTCCACTTT
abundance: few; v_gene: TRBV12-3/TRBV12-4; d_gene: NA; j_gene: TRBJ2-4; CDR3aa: CASRSRTYGAKNIQYF; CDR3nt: TGTGCCAGCAGGTCCCGGACCTACGGGGCCAAAAACATTCAGTACTTC
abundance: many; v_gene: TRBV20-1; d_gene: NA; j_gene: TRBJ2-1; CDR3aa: CSAEGTYNEQFF; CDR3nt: TGCAGTGCTGAGGGGACCTACAATGAGCAGTTCTTC